This T cell receptor beta chain originates from a study of a mutant IDH1 vaccine in newly diagnosed glioma. Worth noting for this clone: Its antigen is unidentified.

Here immunoSEQ multiplex PCR was the method, and the copy in TCRdb shows in-frame clones only, minus some. The table has tens of thousands of clones, around 80% seen once. This CDR3 comprises 15 residues. The V gene lost 1 base and the J gene lost 0 bases, with 9 bases spanning the gap. Per germline, CDR1 MNHEY and CDR2 SMNVEV (reference sequence). The time point is: week 23, last vaccination. Alongside topical imiquimod, each dose of vaccine comprised 300 ug of mutant IDH1 20-mer peptide. The source was PBMCs, collected from a glioma patient whose treatment included an IDH1 peptide vaccine. The chain couples TRBV27 to TRBJ1-2; D gene unclear. The source of this sequence is a man aged 40-50 years with glioma. The CDR3 loop reads CASSLWADANYGYTF. CDR3 bases: TGTGCCAGCAGTTTATGGGCAGACGCTAACTATGGCTACACCTTC.